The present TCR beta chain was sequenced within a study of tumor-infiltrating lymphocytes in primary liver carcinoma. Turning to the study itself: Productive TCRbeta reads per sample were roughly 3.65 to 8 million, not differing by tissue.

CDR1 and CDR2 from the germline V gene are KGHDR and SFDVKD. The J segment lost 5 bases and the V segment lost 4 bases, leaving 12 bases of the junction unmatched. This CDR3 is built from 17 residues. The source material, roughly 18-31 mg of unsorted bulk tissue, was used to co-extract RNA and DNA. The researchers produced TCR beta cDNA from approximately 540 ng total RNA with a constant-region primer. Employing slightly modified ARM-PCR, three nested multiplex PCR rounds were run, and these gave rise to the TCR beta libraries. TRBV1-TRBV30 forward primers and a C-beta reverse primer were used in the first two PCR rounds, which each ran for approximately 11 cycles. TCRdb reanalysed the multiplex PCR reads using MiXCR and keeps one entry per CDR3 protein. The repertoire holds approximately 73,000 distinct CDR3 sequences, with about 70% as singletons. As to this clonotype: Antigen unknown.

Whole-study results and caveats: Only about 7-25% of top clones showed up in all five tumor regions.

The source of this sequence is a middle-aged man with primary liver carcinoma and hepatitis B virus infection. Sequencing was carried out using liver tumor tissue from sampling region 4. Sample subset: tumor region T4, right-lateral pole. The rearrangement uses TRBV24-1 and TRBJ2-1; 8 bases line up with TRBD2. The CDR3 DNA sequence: TGTGCCACCAGTGACCCGATAAGCGGGAGTTCAAACAATGAGCAGTTCTTC. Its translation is CATSDPISGSSNNEQFF.